What follows describes a single T cell receptor beta chain. This clonotype was counted ten times or more. The antigen this receptor binds is unknown. Qualities for individual bases were not recorded, and no much larger clone is one base off. The data stem from a study of T-cell memory formation after mild COVID-19 (dated by TCRdb to about 2021). Regarding the study in general: Most TCR sequence clusters were specific to one of the two donors. The cohort comprised two young, previously healthy adult volunteers, one female and one male. In a couple of donors, T-cell clones that expanded and contracted after mild COVID-19 were followed by sequencing TCRalpha and TCRbeta repertoires longitudinally.

TCRdb records Illumina NovaSeq 6000 as the sequencer. TCRalpha and TCRbeta cDNA libraries were constructed by 5'RACE with constant-segment primers, with sample barcodes and unique molecular identifiers being introduced. RNA was extracted from every sample with Trizol reagent. The libraries were amplified in two PCR steps, and the second step added a second sample barcode and Illumina TruSeq adapters. Sequencing of the libraries was done on an Illumina NovaSeq, producing 2 x 150 bp paired-end reads. From the authors' description of their analysis: Demultiplexing of reads and collapsing into UMI-guided consensus sequences were performed with migec v1.2.7. Using mixcr v2.1.11, the UMI consensuses were aligned to TRA and TRB V and J templates and assembled into clonotypes. Expanded or contracted clonotypes were those called significant by both edgeR and NoisET, with noise models trained on biological replicates. For edgeR calls, a false discovery rate-adjusted p below 0.01 and a log2 fold-change threshold of 1 were applied. As an exploratory analysis of dynamics, max-normalized trajectories of the 1000 most abundant clonotypes were examined by PCA with hierarchical clustering. Separately sequenced CD4+ and CD8+ repertoires were used to assign a CD4 or CD8 phenotype to each responding clone. TCRdb's own reprocessing of the public reads used fastp at Q25 and MiXCR and kept productive beta chains. Rows are combined by CDR3 protein, so each entry shows the most common genes and DNA. The V and J calls come from TCRdb's annotation, not from the publication. The table for this sample lists fewer than 500,000 distinct CDR3 sequences; roughly 25% of them were counted only once. The ten largest clones take up roughly an eighth of the sample.

Ficoll-Paque density gradient centrifugation was the method used to isolate PBMCs. Overall study outcomes, separate from this receptor: Clones contracting from day 15 to 85 had balanced CD4/CD8 phenotypes, while a second wave expanding from day 15 to 37 was biased towards CD4+. Only a couple of mild cases were covered by the study, and larger cohorts that include severe cases with pre-infection samples were considered necessary. Contracting CD4+ clones turned up mainly in the CM and EM memory subsets, whereas EMRA was where CD8+ clones were enriched. SARS-CoV-2 specificity of the second-wave clones peaking on day 37 was not confirmed. Some responding clones were detected in pre-infection memory, which suggested that pre-existing cross-reactive memory T cells had joined the SARS-CoV-2 response.

From V the trimming removes 3 bases and from J it removes 7 bases, while the gene matches leave 9 bases of the junction unaccounted for. There are 13 amino acids in the CDR3, from cysteine to phenylalanine inclusive. Only CDR3 DNA remains: 39 bases, in frame from the first base. Via the germline V gene, CDR1 is SQVTM and CDR2 ANQGSEA. The specimen sequenced was PBMCs or a T cell subset sorted from them (not recorded which). This chain is built from TRBV29-1 and TRBJ2-7, and TRBD2 aligns with 7 junction nucleotides. The TCR comes from an adult woman who had mild COVID-19 (a few samples of this study predate the infection). The sample titles of this study are shuffled in the database, so cell type and time point are left out; the donor was told from shared clones. At the DNA level, the sequence is TGCAGCGTTGACCCGGGAGGAGTCGAAGAGCAGTACTTC. Its coded protein is CSVDPGGVEEQYF.